A selection of T cell receptor beta chains follows, all from one sample in a study of T cell responses to AZD1222 COVID-19 vaccine. Libraries were prepared by immunoSEQ multiplex PCR; TCRdb keeps only in-frame clonotypes and omits some of them. The sample records about 97,000 clones, around 89% being singletons. The sequences come from peripheral blood, collected on day 0 of AZD1222 vaccination. All receptors derive from an adult in good health. CDR3s include the opening cysteine and the closing phenylalanine or tryptophan. D genes are given only for firm matches. Rows may omit the clone size; those that give it use once, few, many or a size class.

TRBD1	TRBV9	NA	TRBJ1-2	CASSRQGVYGYTF	TGTGCCAGCAGCCGACAGGGAGTCTATGGCTACACCTTC
NA	TRBV6-2/TRBV6-3	NA	TRBJ1-1	CASSYGVRSLTFF	TGTGCCAGCAGTTATGGTGTCCGTTCCCTGACTTTCTTT
TRBD1	TRBV30	once	TRBJ1-5	CAWSHYLGTVSNQPQHF	TGTGCCTGGAGTCACTACCTAGGGACAGTCTCAAATCAGCCCCAGCATTTT
TRBD1	TRBV6-5	few	TRBJ2-7	CASGTAYEQYF	TGTGCCAGTGGGACAGCCTACGAGCAGTACTTC
TRBD1	TRBV13	NA	TRBJ1-1	CASRSGGTGETFF	TGTGCCAGCAGATCAGGGGGGACAGGGGAAACTTTCTTT
TRBD2	TRBV6-5	NA	TRBJ2-3	CASRGASGADTQYF	TGTGCCAGCCGCGGGGCTAGCGGGGCAGATACGCAGTATTTT
NA	TRBV27	NA	TRBJ2-1	CASSLGLAPNNEQFF	TGTGCCAGCAGTTTAGGGCTAGCGCCTAACAATGAGCAGTTCTTC
NA	TRBV27	NA	TRBJ1-2	CASSLYPGNTWGYTF	TGTGCCAGCAGTTTGTACCCCGGGAACACCTGGGGCTACACCTTC
TRBD2	TRBV19	NA	TRBJ2-1	CASSFNPGTSGKGEQFF	TGTGCCAGTAGCTTCAATCCCGGGACTAGCGGGAAGGGTGAGCAGTTCTTC
NA	TRBV19	NA	TRBJ2-7	CASSIGRGYEQYF	TGTGCCAGTAGTATAGGCAGGGGCTACGAGCAGTACTTC
NA	TRBV7-8	NA	TRBJ2-1	CASSLAQGSYNEQFF	TGTGCCAGCAGCTTAGCGCAGGGGTCCTACAATGAGCAGTTCTTC
NA	TRBV7-2	medium-sized	TRBJ2-7	CASSLNPSNYEQYF	TGTGCCAGCAGCTTAAATCCTAGCAACTACGAGCAGTACTTC
TRBD1	TRBV7-3	NA	TRBJ2-2	CASRTTGDTGELFF	TGTGCCAGCAGGACTACAGGGGATACCGGGGAGCTGTTTTTT
NA	TRBV3-1/TRBV3-2	NA	TRBJ1-1	CASSQGFSRTEAFF	TGTGCCAGCAGCCAAGGGTTCAGTCGGACTGAAGCTTTCTTT
TRBD1	TRBV24-1	NA	TRBJ1-1	CATSDNRGGNTEAFF	TGTGCCACCAGTGATAACAGGGGAGGGAACACTGAAGCTTTCTTT
TRBD2	TRBV7-2	few	TRBJ2-7	CASSSPAGAPSEQYF	TGTGCCAGCAGCTCACCAGCGGGGGCTCCCTCCGAGCAGTACTTC
NA	TRBV11-2	NA	TRBJ1-1	CASSLSRENTEAFF	TGTGCCAGCAGTTTATCTAGGGAGAACACTGAAGCTTTCTTT
NA	TRBV6-2/TRBV6-3	NA	TRBJ2-7	CASSYSGEGAPSRSYF	TGTGCCAGCAGTTACAGCGGGGAGGGGGCTCCGAGTCGTTCATACTTC
NA	TRBV28	NA	TRBJ2-5	CASSLLSLGLETQYF	TGTGCCAGCAGTTTATTGTCGTTAGGGCTCGAGACCCAGTACTTC
TRBD1	TRBV19	NA	TRBJ2-2	CASSRDRVIDTGELFF	TGTGCCAGTAGTAGGGACAGGGTAATAGACACCGGGGAGCTGTTTTTT
NA	TRBV28	NA	TRBJ1-2	CASSLGLYGYTF	TGTGCCAGCAGTTTAGGGCTCTATGGCTACACCTTC
NA	TRBV15	NA	TRBJ2-1	CATSRDGQYNEQFF	TGTGCCACCAGCAGAGATGGGCAGTACAATGAGCAGTTCTTC
TRBD1	TRBV6-6	once	TRBJ2-7	CASSYSWDSSYEQYF	TGTGCCAGCAGTTACTCATGGGACAGCTCCTACGAGCAGTACTTC
NA	TRBV7-9	once	TRBJ2-7	CASSLSYEQYF	TGTGCCAGCAGCTTGTCCTACGAGCAGTACTTC
NA	TRBV4-3	NA	TRBJ1-1	CASSQDHRATEAFF	TGCGCCAGCAGCCAAGATCACAGAGCCACTGAAGCTTTCTTT
NA	TRBV4-2	NA	TRBJ1-5	CASSHALMGDSNQPQHF	TGTGCCAGCAGCCATGCACTCATGGGAGATAGCAATCAGCCCCAGCATTTT
TRBD1	TRBV3-1/TRBV3-2	NA	TRBJ2-1	CASSPQVDRGIFDEQFF	TGTGCCAGCAGCCCGCAGGTGGACAGGGGAATTTTCGATGAGCAGTTCTTC
NA	TRBV28	NA	TRBJ1-3	CASSLVAGNTIYF	TGTGCCAGCAGTTTAGTTGCTGGAAACACCATATATTTT
TRBD1	TRBV6-2/TRBV6-3	few	TRBJ1-5	CASSYPRTGLGQPQHF	TGTGCCAGCAGTTACCCCAGGACAGGGCTAGGTCAGCCCCAGCATTTT
TRBD1	TRBV25-1	NA	TRBJ1-1	CASGDRDIGTEAFF	TGTGCCAGCGGGGACAGGGATATAGGCACTGAAGCTTTCTTT
NA	TRBV29-1	NA	TRBJ1-2	CSVVALDSSYGYTF	TGCAGCGTTGTGGCCCTGGACAGCAGCTATGGCTACACCTTC
NA	TRBV3-1/TRBV3-2	NA	TRBJ2-2	CASSQDLASSAFTGELFF	TGTGCCAGCAGCCAAGATCTTGCGTCCAGCGCCTTTACCGGGGAGCTGTTTTTT
NA	TRBV21-1	NA	TRBJ1-2	CASSNGDRVLYGYTF	TGTGCCAGCAGCAACGGGGACAGGGTCCTCTATGGCTACACCTTC
TRBD1	TRBV11-3	NA	TRBJ1-4	CASSVTGEDEKLFF	TGTGCCAGCAGCGTGACAGGGGAGGATGAAAAACTGTTTTTT
NA	TRBV2	NA	TRBJ1-1	CASSEAGLGNTEAFF	TGTGCCAGCAGTGAAGCAGGGCTGGGGAACACTGAAGCTTTCTTT
NA	TRBV7-2	NA	TRBJ2-2	CASSLAAAGELFF	TGTGCCAGCAGCTTGGCTGCGGCCGGGGAGCTGTTTTTT
NA	TRBV10-3	NA	TRBJ1-2	CAISESGQGSRDGYTF	TGTGCCATCAGTGAGTCGGGCCAGGGGTCGCGGGATGGCTACACCTTC
NA	TRBV29-1	NA	TRBJ2-6	CSVDSGANVLTF	TGCAGCGTCGACTCTGGGGCCAACGTCCTGACTTTC
NA	TRBV6-5	NA	TRBJ1-2	CASSYGSAGGYTF	TGTGCCAGCAGTTACGGCAGCGCGGGGGGCTACACCTTC
NA	TRBV6-5	NA	TRBJ1-5	CASNGAGINQPQHF	TGTGCCAGCAATGGGGCAGGGATAAATCAGCCCCAGCATTTT
TRBD2	TRBV5-5	NA	TRBJ2-5	CASSYSTGLAGRETQYF	TGTGCCAGCAGCTACTCCACCGGACTAGCGGGAAGAGAGACCCAGTACTTC
NA	TRBV6-5	NA	TRBJ2-5	CASRRQGRETQYF	TGTGCCAGCAGGAGGCAGGGTCGGGAGACCCAGTACTTC
NA	TRBV28	few	TRBJ1-1	CASSTMGWGEAFF	TGTGCCAGCAGCACAATGGGGTGGGGTGAAGCTTTCTTT
NA	TRBV7-2	NA	TRBJ1-5	CASSLVADRSKPQHF	TGTGCCAGCAGCTTAGTTGCAGACCGTTCGAAACCCCAGCATTTT
NA	TRBV6-1	NA	TRBJ2-3	CASSETGRNTQYF	TGTGCCAGCAGTGAAACAGGGAGGAATACGCAGTATTTT
NA	TRBV18	NA	TRBJ1-4	CASSPYDRLNEKLFF	TGTGCCAGCTCACCTTACGACAGGTTAAATGAAAAACTGTTTTTT
TRBD2	TRBV19	NA	TRBJ2-4	CASSTGLAGGPQNIQYF	TGTGCCAGTAGTACGGGACTAGCGGGAGGGCCCCAAAACATTCAGTACTTC
TRBD1	TRBV18	NA	TRBJ1-1	CASSIRQGMNTEAFF	TGTGCCAGCTCGATTCGACAGGGGATGAACACTGAAGCTTTCTTT
TRBD1	TRBV11-3	NA	TRBJ2-1	CASSLGQGAYNEQFF	TGTGCCAGCAGCTTAGGACAGGGAGCCTACAATGAGCAGTTCTTC
NA	TRBV7-2	NA	TRBJ1-1	CASSSRYTEAFF	TGTGCCAGCAGCTCCCGGTACACTGAAGCTTTCTTT
TRBD1	TRBV18	NA	TRBJ2-7	CASSPTGGRYEQYF	TGTGCCAGCTCACCAACAGGGGGCCGGTACGAGCAGTACTTC
NA	TRBV9	once	TRBJ1-1	CASRGGSGNTEAFF	TGTGCCAGCAGGGGGGGGTCAGGGAACACTGAAGCTTTCTTT
TRBD1	TRBV5-1	NA	TRBJ2-5	CASSSIGTGEETQYF	TGCGCCAGCAGCTCGATCGGGACAGGGGAAGAGACCCAGTACTTC
NA	TRBV6-5	NA	TRBJ2-5	CASSYKGGETQYF	TGTGCCAGCAGTTATAAGGGTGGAGAGACCCAGTACTTC
NA	TRBV7-9	NA	TRBJ2-1	CASSPTLDEQFF	TGTGCCAGCAGTCCTACCCTGGACGAGCAGTTCTTC
NA	TRBV27	once	TRBJ1-4	CASSLSQVNEKLFF	TGTGCCAGCAGTTTATCCCAGGTGAATGAAAAACTGTTTTTT
NA	TRBV18	NA	TRBJ1-2	CASSPPVSDNHYGYTF	TGTGCCAGCTCACCACCTGTCTCGGACAATCACTATGGCTACACCTTC